The clone carrying this TCR beta chain was seen only once. Original processing notes: Quantification of nucleated cells was approximated via reference gene primer amplification. Profiling relied on immunoSEQ multiplex PCR, and the TCRdb table lists in-frame clones only, not all of them. V and J calls and clone size come straight from that table; D and trimming were deduced from the DNA. Found here are 300,000 to 350,000 clones, approximately 90% of them singletons; the top ten hold 6.5% to 8%. This specimen comes from a study of blood T cell repertoires in COVID-19. Background on the study: Collection of acute and convalescent COVID-19 samples took place in the United States, Italy and Spain. T cells, B-cell-depleted T cells, or PBMCs provided the cDNA or gDNA that served as material.

V was shortened by 7 bases and J by 3 bases, with 10 bases between the two germline ends. Germline-derived CDR1 and CDR2 are SNHLY and FYNNEI. This CDR3 region has 12 residues. Seattle patients were enrolled during active infection and followed longitudinally. Sequencing was carried out using peripheral blood. The rearrangement uses TRBV2 and TRBJ2-7; no clear D gene. This sequence originates from a woman in her thirties with COVID-19, enrolled during active disease. CDR3 region: CASTQTLYEQYF. As DNA, the CDR3 is TGTGCCAGCACCCAGACTCTCTACGAGCAGTACTTC.